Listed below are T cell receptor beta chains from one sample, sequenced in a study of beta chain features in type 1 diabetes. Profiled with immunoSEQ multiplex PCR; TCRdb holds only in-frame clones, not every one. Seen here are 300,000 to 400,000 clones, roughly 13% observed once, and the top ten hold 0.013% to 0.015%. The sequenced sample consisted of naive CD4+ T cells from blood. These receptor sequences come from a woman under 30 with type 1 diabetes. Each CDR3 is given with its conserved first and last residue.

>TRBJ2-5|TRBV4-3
CASSQDQGFTSGKETQYF
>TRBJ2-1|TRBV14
CASSLSSPYNEQFF
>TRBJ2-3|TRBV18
CASSPAAVTDTQYF
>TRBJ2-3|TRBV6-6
CASRFGTSVTDTQYF
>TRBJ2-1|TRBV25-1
CASSPPGTSGANEQFF
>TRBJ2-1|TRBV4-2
CASSQAGYNEQFF
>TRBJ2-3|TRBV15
CATSGARTTLNTDTQYF
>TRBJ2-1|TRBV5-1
CASSLVAGAEYNEQFF
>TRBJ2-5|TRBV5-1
CASSLVGERWETQYF
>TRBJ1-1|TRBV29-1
CSVWTGKNTEAFF
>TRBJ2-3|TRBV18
CASSPTASTDTQYF
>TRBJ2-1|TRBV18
CASSASGSIYNEQFF